A single T cell receptor (beta chain) is shown here with its context. No antigen is known for it. The treatment is: over 15 received Ad26.COV2.S at low or high dose, single or two shots; roughly five received placebo; per-sample allocation not given. All samples were drawn on day 63, counting from the first vaccine or placebo injection. Measured with immunoSEQ multiplex PCR; TCRdb has only the in-frame clones, and not every one. The table lists 400,000 to 450,000 clones, around 90% of them singletons. There are 13 residues in the CDR3. Trimming left V 1 base short and J 4 bases short, with 9 bases between. CDR1 and CDR2 from the germline V gene are SGHDT and YYEEEE. The data were taken from a study of Ad26.COV2.S vaccination and SARS-CoV-2 variants. Findings and limits, study-wide: The breadth of spike-specific CD8+ and CD4+ T cell responses after vaccination was reportedly substantial.

The chain is built from TRBV5-6 and TRBJ2-7; D possibly uses TRBD1 or TRBD2 (6 bases each). The sequencing used peripheral blood, collected in a trial of Ad26.COV2.S vaccine versus placebo. This clonotype was obtained from a person aged 18-60 years who received the Ad26.COV2.S COVID-19 vaccine or a placebo. CDR3: CASSLTGRYEQYF. The CDR3, as DNA: TGTGCCAGCAGCTTGACAGGGAGGTACGAGCAGTACTTC. Filled out from reference TRBV5-6 and TRBJ2-7, the complete variable domain reads DAGVTQSPTHLIKTRGQQVTLRCSPKSGHDTVSWYQQALGQGPQFIFQYYEEEERQRGNFPDRFSGHQFPNYSSELNVNALLLGDSALYLCASSLTGRYEQYFGPGTRLTVT.